Below, one T cell receptor (beta chain) is given with its context. These data come from a study of blood T cell repertoires in COVID-19. Membership in each cohort depended on participant-reported clinical history. Cohort 3 donors counted as recovered after two negative PCRs, clearance, or resolved symptoms. The V gene lost 5 bases and the J gene lost 8 bases, with 13 bases spanning the gap. This CDR3 is 13 amino acids long. In the original analysis: Amplified reference gene primers provided the basis for estimating nucleated cell counts. The data were produced by immunoSEQ multiplex PCR, yet TCRdb's version contains in-frame clones alone and is incomplete. Clone size and V and J calls were adopted from that table, with D and trimming inferred from the DNA. The sample lists about 300,000 clones; around nine tenths were seen once.

Sequenced sample: PBMCs or T cells enriched from blood (not recorded which). The V gene is TRBV12-3 or TRBV12-4, the J gene TRBJ2-1, with D hard to call. The source of this sequence is a woman in her twenties or thirties who had recovered from COVID-19. Here the CDR3 reads CASSTENSYEQFF. CDR3 nucleotides: TGTGCCAGCAGTACGGAGAACTCTTATGAGCAGTTCTTC.